The 28 T cell receptor beta chains below come from one sample, sequenced in a study of cytomegalovirus exposure and HLA in healthy donors. The PCR used 60 Vbeta and 13 Jbeta primers. The method was immunoSEQ multiplex PCR; TCRdb's version includes in-frame clones alone and lacks a portion of them. There are roughly 140,000 clones in the sample; 60% to 85% occur only once, and less than 3.5% lies in the top ten. Sequences were obtained from PBMCs. The receptors shown here come from a male donor in good health and CMV-seronegative.

A single count supports this clone. The chain links TRBV7-3 to TRBJ2-1; D is uncertain. CDR3 size: 13 residues. Trimming stripped 2 bases from V and 8 bases from J, with 10 bases between. Germline V gene sequence: CDR1 SGHTA, CDR2 FQGTGA. The CDR3 loop reads CASSLGRDYEQFF. The CDR3 coding sequence is TGTGCCAGCAGCTTAGGGCGCGATTATGAGCAGTTCTTC.

The gene calls are TRBV19 and TRBJ2-2; 8 bases are a match to TRBD1. The length of the CDR3 is 15 residues. Losses at the gene ends were 4 bases for V and 1 base for J; bases not matched to a gene: 2. Germline CDR1 is LNHDA and CDR2 is SQIVND (reference sequence). The CDR3 DNA reads TGTGCCAGTAGTACTGGACAGGGGAACACCGGGGAGCTGTTTTTT. The encoded protein is CASSTGQGNTGELFF.

J is TRBJ1-1 and V is TRBV9; TRBD1 matches at 8 bases. There are 13 residues in the CDR3. CDR1 is SGDLS, CDR2 YYNGEE, per germline. V trimming: 4 bases; J trimming: 5 bases; junction bases outside the gene matches: 4. For the CDR3, the DNA is TGTGCCAGCAGCCTCACAGGGGGAACTGAAGCTTTCTTT. Protein sequence: CASSLTGGTEAFF. Looking up the rest from reference TRBV9 and TRBJ1-1 gives the full variable domain: DSGVTQTPKHLITATGQRVTLRCSPRSGDLSVYWYQQSLDQGLQFLIQYYNGEERAKGNILERFSAQQFPDLHSELNLSSLELGDSALYFCASSLTGGTEAFFGQGTRLTVV.

V and J are TRBV10-3 and TRBJ2-7; 8 nucleotides agree with TRBD2. This CDR3 region has 13 residues. V shed 7 bases and J 7 bases; nucleotides not matched to a gene: 9. Germline assignment: CDR1 ENHRY and CDR2 SYGVKD. The CDR3 spells CAITPGTSLEQYF. CDR3 nucleotides: TGTGCCATCACTCCGGGGACTAGTCTGGAGCAGTACTTC.

The chain uses TRBV6-1 and TRBJ2-7; a possible D gene is TRBD2 (6 bases). V was pared by 4 bases and J by 3 bases, with 16 bases between. This CDR3 region has 15 residues. CDR1 is MNHNS and CDR2 is SASEGT in the germline V gene. This chain's CDR3 is CASSASPGLGYEQYF. As DNA, the CDR3 is TGTGCCAGCAGTGCGTCTCCGGGACTCGGCTACGAGCAGTACTTC.

This clone occurred once. The CDR3 loop reads CASVRDLGTPLHF. CDR3 nucleotides: TGTGCCAGCGTCCGGGATCTCGGGACACCCCTCCACTTT. V and J are TRBV6-5 and TRBJ1-6; D uncertain. This CDR3 is built from 13 residues. Germline lookup yields CDR1 MNHEY and CDR2 SVGAGI. V shed 8 bases and J shed 11 bases, with 16 bases lying between them.

The chain couples TRBV7-6 to TRBJ2-7; 11 bases align to TRBD2. Germline loops: CDR1 SGHVS, CDR2 FNYEAQ. Trimming removed 5 bases from V and 1 base from J; junction bases left unmatched: 1. The CDR3 length is 14 residues. The CDR3 loop is CASSRTSGSYEQYF. DNA for the CDR3: TGTGCCAGCAGCCGGACTAGCGGGTCCTACGAGCAGTACTTC.

The CDR3 region has the DNA TGCAGCGTTGAAGATTTTAGGCGGGAGGTGGGCAATGAGCAGTTCTTC. It specifies CSVEDFRREVGNEQFF. V gene TRBV29-1 combines with J gene TRBJ2-1; 8 positions match TRBD2. There are 16 residues in the CDR3. The V gene's germline CDR1 is SQVTM and CDR2 ANQGSEA. V shed 0 bases, J shed 6 bases, and the junction held 10 bases outside the gene matches.

The V and J genes are TRBV4-3 and TRBJ1-6; TRBD1 is a possible D gene (6 bases). Per the germline V gene, CDR1 is LGHNA and CDR2 is YSLEER. V dropped 4 bases and J dropped 1 base, with 20 bases sitting between them. The CDR3 has 19 amino acids. The CDR3, as DNA: TGCGCCAGCAGCCTAGACATTGGGGCAGGGGCGTCCTATAATTCACCCCTCCACTTT. This translates into CASSLDIGAGASYNSPLHF.

This clone appeared once. The chain joins TRBV29-1 to TRBJ1-2, with TRBD1 matching 10 bases. Unmatched junction bases numbered 9, after V lost 3 bases and J lost 8 bases. Per germline, CDR1 SQVTM and CDR2 ANQGSEA. The CDR3 has 14 residues. The CDR3 reads CSVDGTGVGSGYTF. The CDR3 DNA sequence: TGCAGCGTTGATGGGACAGGGGTCGGATCCGGCTACACCTTC.

This clone has more than one count but fewer than ten. This sequence joins TRBV7-2 and TRBJ2-2; D might be TRBD2 (6 bases). There are 18 residues in the CDR3. Germline V CDR1 and CDR2: SGHTA, FQGNSA. V lost 2 bases and J lost 0, with 16 bases in between. DNA of the CDR3: TGTGCCAGCAGCTTAAGGTGGGGACTCGGAACGAACACCGGGGAGCTGTTTTTT. This encodes CASSLRWGLGTNTGELFF.

This clone was counted once. V usage is TRBV1 and J usage is TRBJ1-3; TRBD1 was called by the table and not checked on the DNA. TRBV1 is flagged as a pseudogene. This CDR3 is 16 amino acids long. The CDR3 spells CTSSQERGNSGNTIYF. The CDR3 DNA reads as TGCACCAGCAGCCAAGAAAGGGGGAACTCTGGAAACACCATATATTTT.

This chain connects TRBV29-1 to TRBJ1-1, with D possibly being TRBD1 (6 bases). Trimming left V 7 bases short and J 9 bases short, with 18 bases between. CDR1 is SQVTM, CDR2 ANQGSEA, per germline. The CDR3 runs 12 residues. The CDR3 loop is CSAGQLPRQAFF. The CDR3 DNA reads as TGCAGCGCTGGACAGCTACCCAGGCAAGCTTTCTTT.

This rearrangement joins TRBV7-2 to TRBJ1-3; 8 bases align to TRBD1. The CDR3 runs to 17 residues. The germline V gene has CDR1 SGHTA and CDR2 FQGNSA. V shed 3 bases, J shed 0 bases, and the junction held 7 bases outside the gene matches. CDR3 sequence (DNA): TGTGCCAGCAGCTTGTGGACAGGGACGAGCTCTGGAAACACCATATATTTT. This gives the protein CASSLWTGTSSGNTIYF. Variable domain in full (rest from reference TRBV7-2 and TRBJ1-3): GAGVSQSPSNKVTEKGKDVELRCDPISGHTALYWYRQSLGQGLEFLIYFQGNSAPDKSGLPSDRFSAERTGGSVSTLTIQRTQQEDSAVYLCASSLWTGTSSGNTIYFGEGSWLTVV.

V and J are TRBV30 and TRBJ1-2, with unresolved D. The CDR3 sequence is 11 residues long. Per the germline V gene, CDR1 is GTSNPN and CDR2 is SVGIG (reference sequence). Trimming took 4 bases from V and 7 from J, leaving 10 bases between them. This chain's CDR3 is CAWTRTTGYTF. The CDR3 bases are TGTGCCTGGACCAGGACTACTGGCTACACCTTC.

This rearrangement joins TRBV5-4 to TRBJ1-4, with D unresolved. Between the trimmed V and J ends, which lost 0 bases and 0 bases, there was a span of 6 bases. The length of the CDR3 is 15 residues. The V gene's germline CDR1 is SGHNT and CDR2 YYREEE (reference sequence). CDR3 loop: CASSLDGATNEKLFF. The DNA for the CDR3 is TGTGCCAGCAGCTTGGACGGAGCAACTAATGAAAAACTGTTTTTT.

The genes are TRBV29-1 and TRBJ2-5; 8 positions agree with TRBD1. Looked up from germline, CDR1 is SQVTM and CDR2 is ANQGSEA. The V segment lost 3 bases and the J segment 4 bases; nucleotides outside the gene matches: 1. This CDR3 region has 12 residues. Written as DNA, the CDR3 is TGCAGCGTTGAGGACAGGGCAGAGACCCAGTACTTC. Its protein is CSVEDRAETQYF.

This clone appeared once. The rearrangement joins TRBV9 to TRBJ2-2; 8 bases fit TRBD1. CDR1 and CDR2 (germline): SGDLS, YYNGEE. The trim removed 4 bases at V and 0 bases at J, leaving 2 bases unmatched. The CDR3 has 15 amino acids. The CDR3 here is CASSWTGSNTGELFF. Here the CDR3 DNA reads TGTGCCAGCAGCTGGACAGGGTCGAACACCGGGGAGCTGTTTTTT.

This clone was observed a handful of times. The CDR3 sequence is CASSLAGVDYGYTF. CDR3 DNA: TGTGCCAGCAGCTTGGCAGGCGTGGACTATGGCTACACCTTC. The chain joins TRBV5-4 to TRBJ1-2, with unresolved D. CDR1 SGHNT and CDR2 YYREEE come from the germline V gene (reference sequence). V lost 0 bases to trimming and J lost 3 bases, with 9 bases between them. This CDR3 comprises 14 residues.

In this sample, this clone turned up a few times. The J gene is TRBJ2-3, the V gene TRBV7-3, with D perhaps matching TRBD1 (5 bases). The V end lost 1 base, the J end lost 6 bases, and 5 bases lay between the germline ends. This CDR3 has 12 residues. Germline lookup yields CDR1 SGHTA and CDR2 FQGTGA. CDR3 sequence (DNA): TGTGCCAGCAGCTTAAAGGGGGATACGCAGTATTTT. Translating it yields CASSLKGDTQYF.

The V call is TRBV6-5, the J call TRBJ1-2; tentatively, D is TRBD1 (6 bases). CDR1 is MNHEY, CDR2 SVGAGI, per germline. The CDR3 has 13 residues. Trimming removed 5 bases from V and 5 bases from J, with 12 bases in between. CDR3 in amino acids: CASSPGQLYGYTF. As DNA, the CDR3 is TGTGCCAGCAGTCCTGGACAGTTATATGGCTACACCTTC.

This clone was seen a handful of times. In nucleotides, the CDR3 is TGTGCCAGCAGGGGACGGACTAGCGGAAAAACCTACGAGCAGTACTTC. Its protein is CASRGRTSGKTYEQYF. The rearrangement uses TRBV7-8 and TRBJ2-7; 10 bases map to TRBD2. The CDR3 totals 16 residues. CDR1 is SGHVS and CDR2 is FQNEAQ in the germline V gene. J was trimmed by 2 bases and V by 6 bases; bases with no gene match: 10.

V and J are TRBV18 and TRBJ1-5; the D gene is possibly TRBD1 (6 bases). The V gene's germline CDR1 is KGHSH and CDR2 LQKENI. Trimming took 4 bases from V and 1 from J, leaving 17 bases between them. This CDR3 region has 17 residues. The DNA for the CDR3 is TGTGCCAGCTCACGTTCCGGGACAAGCAGAAGCAATCAGCCCCAGCATTTT. Translating it yields CASSRSGTSRSNQPQHF. The full variable domain, in which reference TRBV18 and TRBJ1-5 provide the parts outside the CDR3, is NAGVMQNPRHLVRRRGQEARLRCSPMKGHSHVYWYRQLPEEGLKFMVYLQKENIIDESGMPKERFSAEFPKEGPSILRIQQVVRGDSAAYFCASSRSGTSRSNQPQHFGDGTRLSIL.

This chain connects TRBV6-1 to TRBJ1-2; D is unresolved. Germline CDR1 and CDR2: MNHNS and SASEGT. There are 13 residues in the CDR3. The V gene lost 0 bases and the J gene lost 4 bases, with 6 bases spanning the gap. The CDR3, as DNA: TGTGCCAGCAGTGAAGCTAGTGGCTATGGCTACACCTTC. This gives the protein CASSEASGYGYTF.

This chain joins TRBV6-1 and TRBJ2-1, with D tentatively TRBD1 (6 bases). This CDR3 is 12 amino acids long. Trimming shortened V by 11 bases and J by 2 bases, and 10 bases separated the two germline ends. Germline lookup yields CDR1 MNHNS and CDR2 SASEGT. CDR3 protein: CAGTNTYNEQFF. The CDR3 DNA is TGTGCCGGGACAAATACCTACAATGAGCAGTTCTTC.

The chain couples TRBV2 to TRBJ2-7; 8 positions match TRBD2. Germline V gene data show CDR1 as SNHLY and CDR2 as FYNNEI. J lost 5 bases, V lost 5 bases, and 8 bases had no gene match. The CDR3 contains 14 residues. The CDR3 DNA is TGTGCCAGCAGTACCTTTGGACTAGCTCACGAGCAGTACTTC. Protein sequence: CASSTFGLAHEQYF.

The V call is TRBV19, the J call TRBJ2-1, with 7 bases aligning to TRBD1. The germline gives CDR1 LNHDA, CDR2 SQIVND (reference sequence). There are 12 residues in the CDR3. V trimming: 5 bases; J trimming: 8 bases; junction bases outside the gene matches: 3. The CDR3 DNA reads as TGTGCCAGTAGTTTACAGGGGCATGAGCAGTTCTTC. Residues: CASSLQGHEQFF.

The chain links TRBV4-3 to TRBJ2-6, with D perhaps matching TRBD1 (6 bases). The germline V gene has CDR1 LGHNA and CDR2 YSLEER. This CDR3 region has 15 residues. V was clipped by 4 bases and J by 1 base, with 8 bases between them. Here the CDR3 reads CASSRQESGANVLTF. The CDR3 nucleotides are TGCGCCAGCAGCCGACAGGAATCTGGGGCCAACGTCCTGACTTTC.